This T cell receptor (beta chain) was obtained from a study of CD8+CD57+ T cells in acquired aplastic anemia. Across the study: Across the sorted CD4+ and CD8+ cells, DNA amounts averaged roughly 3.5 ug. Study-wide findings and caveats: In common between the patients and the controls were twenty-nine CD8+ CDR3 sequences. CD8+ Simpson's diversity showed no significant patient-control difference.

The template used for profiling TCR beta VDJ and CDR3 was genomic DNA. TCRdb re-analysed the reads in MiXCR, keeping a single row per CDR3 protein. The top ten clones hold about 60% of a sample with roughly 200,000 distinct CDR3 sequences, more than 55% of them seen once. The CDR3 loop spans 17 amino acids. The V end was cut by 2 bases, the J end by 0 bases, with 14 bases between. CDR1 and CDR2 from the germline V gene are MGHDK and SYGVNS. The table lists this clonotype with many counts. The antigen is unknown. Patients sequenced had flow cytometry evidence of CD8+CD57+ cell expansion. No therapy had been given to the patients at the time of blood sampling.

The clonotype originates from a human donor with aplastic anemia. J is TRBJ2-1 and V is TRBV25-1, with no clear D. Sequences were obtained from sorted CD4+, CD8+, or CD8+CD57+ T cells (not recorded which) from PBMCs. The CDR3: CASSEAGETSSYNEQFF. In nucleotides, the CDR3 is TGTGCCAGCAGTGAAGCCGGCGAAACCTCCTCCTACAATGAGCAGTTCTTC.